This T cell receptor beta chain emerged from a study of Ad26.COV2.S vaccination and SARS-CoV-2 variants. Treatment of the sample: about 20 received Ad26.COV2.S at low or high dose, single or two shots; roughly 5 received placebo; per-sample allocation not given. All samples were drawn on day 63, counting from the first vaccine or placebo injection. Assay used: immunoSEQ multiplex PCR; TCRdb lists only in-frame clones, some missing. The sample holds 300,000 to 400,000 clones, approximately 86% seen once. The CDR3 spans 15 residues. Germline V gene sequence: CDR1 MNHEY, CDR2 SMNVEV (reference sequence). After removal of 5 bases from V and 6 bases from J, the junction contained 7 bases not matched to a gene. On this clone: Its antigen is still unknown.

Notes on the study in general: Substantial response breadth was reportedly seen for spike-specific CD8+ and CD4+ T cells after vaccination. Vaccine and placebo recipients had similar non-spike TCR breadth.

The receptor comes from a person aged 18-65 years who received the Ad26.COV2.S COVID-19 vaccine or a placebo. V usage is TRBV27 and J usage is TRBJ2-3; 11 bases map to TRBD2. Sequenced material: peripheral blood, taken in a trial of Ad26.COV2.S vaccine versus placebo. In DNA form, the CDR3 reads TGTGCCAGCAGTCGACTAGCGGGACCGGGGGATACGCAGTATTTT. Its protein is CASSRLAGPGDTQYF.